This is a list of T cell receptor beta chains from one sample in a study of long-term antiretroviral therapy in people with HIV. The table came from immunoSEQ multiplex PCR; TCRdb's copy has only in-frame clones and leaves some out. The sample lists over 10,000 clones; about 87% were seen once. The starting material was unsorted PBMCs, obtained 2.1 years after starting antiretroviral therapy. These receptors came from a woman aged 40 to 50 with HIV. The conserved cysteine and the conserved F or W are not part of the CDR3 here.

v_call: TRBV7-2; cdr3_aa: ASSLNGQGWNQPQH
v_call: TRBV30; cdr3_aa: AWSVQGVFGYT
v_call: TRBV19; cdr3_aa: ASGSSIAGTYNEQF
v_call: TRBV30; cdr3_aa: AWSIQTGDEQF
v_call: TRBV12-5; cdr3_aa: ASGESYSNQPQH
v_call: TRBV30; cdr3_aa: AWNPRGGAGLGGYT
v_call: TRBV6-6; cdr3_aa: ASSYGTRDNYGYT
v_call: TRBV7-9; cdr3_aa: ASIIQGSTDTQY
v_call: TRBV27; cdr3_aa: ASSPDRYSGNTIY
v_call: TRBV30; cdr3_aa: AWGQGGSPLH
v_call: TRBV6-6; cdr3_aa: ASSYSLRLKTGELF
v_call: TRBV18; cdr3_aa: ASSPGTGLTDTQY
v_call: TRBV5-1; cdr3_aa: ASSTGRATTNEKLF
v_call: TRBV5-1; cdr3_aa: ASSLEAGGNTGELF
v_call: TRBV2; cdr3_aa: ASSGLGLAAKETQY
v_call: TRBV7-2; cdr3_aa: ASSFGQYNYGYT
v_call: TRBV7-2; cdr3_aa: ASSIQETQY
v_call: TRBV25-1; cdr3_aa: ASSAPGQTGVNYGYT
v_call: TRBV10-3; cdr3_aa: AISDLTGTARGYT
v_call: TRBV9; cdr3_aa: ASSVETGVYTEAF
v_call: TRBV25-1; cdr3_aa: ASRRGQASPLH
v_call: TRBV7-2; cdr3_aa: ASSWVIGSTDTQY
v_call: TRBV19; cdr3_aa: ASSMGRGGELF
v_call: TRBV30; cdr3_aa: AWTILGRGYT
v_call: TRBV4-3; cdr3_aa: ASSQDPDEQF
v_call: TRBV2; cdr3_aa: ASRGQDNEKLF
v_call: TRBV4-1; cdr3_aa: ASSQLQDHTEAF
v_call: TRBV2; cdr3_aa: ASSVGGNPTNIQY
v_call: TRBV7-9; cdr3_aa: ATDGQVNSYEQY
v_call: TRBV4-1; cdr3_aa: ASSQVPSNTGELF
v_call: TRBV30; cdr3_aa: AWSVGQGNTEAF
v_call: TRBV4-3; cdr3_aa: ASSQNSGGNQPQH
v_call: TRBV29-1; cdr3_aa: SAVLRQGAGTEAF
v_call: TRBV6-1; cdr3_aa: ASSESAGGPPYNEQF
v_call: TRBV29-1; cdr3_aa: SVDSIGSLNYGYT
v_call: TRBV6-1; cdr3_aa: ASSTGTGGRGYT
v_call: TRBV27; cdr3_aa: ASRNATNEKLF
v_call: TRBV30; cdr3_aa: AWDSGTASEAF
v_call: TRBV7-9; cdr3_aa: ASSPRGGSTNEKLF
v_call: TRBV5-6; cdr3_aa: ASSISHGVSGNTIY
v_call: TRBV7-2; cdr3_aa: ASSKGQAYEQY
v_call: TRBV6-5; cdr3_aa: ASRYTVLNTGELF
v_call: TRBV19; cdr3_aa: ASSIVNQETQY
v_call: TRBV6-5; cdr3_aa: ASRTAGGSAF
v_call: TRBV30; cdr3_aa: AWNRGGVNEKLF
v_call: TRBV7-2; cdr3_aa: ASSPGLAGGDDTQY
v_call: TRBV6-6; cdr3_aa: ASSGNDGDTQY
v_call: TRBV4-3; cdr3_aa: ASSQEVRDSNTGELF
v_call: TRBV2; cdr3_aa: ASSVNRVGSSGANVLT
v_call: TRBV7-9; cdr3_aa: ASSLGDSFNQPQH
v_call: TRBV5-4; cdr3_aa: ASSQRGGRGDTQY
v_call: TRBV10-1; cdr3_aa: ASSESFGLLHYGYT
v_call: TRBV29-1; cdr3_aa: SVSTSGNTIY
v_call: TRBV9; cdr3_aa: ASSMRDRGPKNIQY
v_call: TRBV7-2; cdr3_aa: ASSFRGQETQY
v_call: TRBV15; cdr3_aa: ATSRTKTSGGYNEQF
v_call: TRBV9; cdr3_aa: ASSVDIDLHEQY
v_call: TRBV19; cdr3_aa: ASSIDRAYEQY
v_call: TRBV30; cdr3_aa: AWSVQGTSGNTIY
v_call: TRBV7-9; cdr3_aa: ASSLGGDGEQF